This record concerns one T cell receptor beta chain sequence. The antigen remains unidentified. Donors each gave around 2.6 ml of blood. These data are taken from a study of monozygotic twins with inflammatory bowel disease. Study-level findings and limits: Especially with disease activity, IBD patients had fewer clonotypes in common with others than healthy twins did. Backing was not found for a single strong signal or clonotype associated with IBD.

Researchers ran eight separate cDNA reactions for each sample. TCRdb reworked the 5' RACE reads into one entry per CDR3 protein, no DNA. The sample totals 350,000 to 550,000 distinct CDR3 sequences; its top ten clones hold 2% to 2.5%. The CDR3 has 15 amino acids. The V gene's germline CDR1 is ENHRY and CDR2 SYGVKD. V is TRBV10-3 and J is TRBJ1-1; TCRdb indicates TRBD1, and absent DNA this call remains unverified. Material for sequencing was blood. This TCR came from a human donor with ulcerative colitis or Crohn's disease, or a healthy co-twin of an affected twin (not recorded which). The CDR3 reads CAISEPLTGNTEAFF.